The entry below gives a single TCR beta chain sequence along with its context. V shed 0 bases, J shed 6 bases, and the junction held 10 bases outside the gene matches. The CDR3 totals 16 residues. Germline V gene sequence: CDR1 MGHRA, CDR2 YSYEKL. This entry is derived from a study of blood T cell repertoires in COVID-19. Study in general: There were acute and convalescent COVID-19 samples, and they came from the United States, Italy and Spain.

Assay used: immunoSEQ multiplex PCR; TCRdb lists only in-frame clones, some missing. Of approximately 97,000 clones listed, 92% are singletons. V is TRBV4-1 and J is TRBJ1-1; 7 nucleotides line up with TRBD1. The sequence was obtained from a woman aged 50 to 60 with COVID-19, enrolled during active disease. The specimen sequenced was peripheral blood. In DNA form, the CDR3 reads TGCGCCAGCAGCCAAGATGGCGGGACAGAATCCTCTGAAGCTTTCTTT. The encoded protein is CASSQDGGTESSEAFF.